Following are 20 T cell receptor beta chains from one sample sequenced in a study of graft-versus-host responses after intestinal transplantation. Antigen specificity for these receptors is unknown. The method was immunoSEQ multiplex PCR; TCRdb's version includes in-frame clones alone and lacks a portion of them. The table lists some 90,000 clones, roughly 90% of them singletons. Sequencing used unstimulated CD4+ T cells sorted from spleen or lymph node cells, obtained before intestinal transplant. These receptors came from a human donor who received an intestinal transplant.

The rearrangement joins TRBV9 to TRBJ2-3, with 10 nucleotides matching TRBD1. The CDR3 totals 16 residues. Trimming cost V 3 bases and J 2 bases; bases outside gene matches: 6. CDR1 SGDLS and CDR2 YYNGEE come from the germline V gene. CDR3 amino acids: CASSAATGGHTDTQYF. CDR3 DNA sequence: TGTGCCAGCAGCGCAGCGACAGGGGGCCACACAGATACGCAGTATTTT.

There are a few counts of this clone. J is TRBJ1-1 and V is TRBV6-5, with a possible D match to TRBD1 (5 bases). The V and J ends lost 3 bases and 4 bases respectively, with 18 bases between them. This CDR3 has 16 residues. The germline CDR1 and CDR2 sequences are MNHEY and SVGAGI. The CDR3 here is CASSYLAGRESTEAFF. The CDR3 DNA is TGTGCCAGCAGTTATCTGGCAGGGAGGGAAAGCACTGAAGCTTTCTTT.

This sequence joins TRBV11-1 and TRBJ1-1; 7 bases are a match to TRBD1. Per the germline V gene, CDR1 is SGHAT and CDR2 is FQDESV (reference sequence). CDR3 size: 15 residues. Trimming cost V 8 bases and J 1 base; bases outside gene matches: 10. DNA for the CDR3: TGTGCCAGCGGATACAGGGGTCTACAGAACACTGAAGCTTTCTTT. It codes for CASGYRGLQNTEAFF.

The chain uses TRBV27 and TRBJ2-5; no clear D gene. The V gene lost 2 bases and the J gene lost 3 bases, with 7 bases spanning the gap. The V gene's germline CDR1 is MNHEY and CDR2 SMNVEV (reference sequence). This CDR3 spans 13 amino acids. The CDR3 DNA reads TGTGCCAGCAGTTTAAACAGAGAAGAGACCCAGTACTTC. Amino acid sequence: CASSLNREETQYF.

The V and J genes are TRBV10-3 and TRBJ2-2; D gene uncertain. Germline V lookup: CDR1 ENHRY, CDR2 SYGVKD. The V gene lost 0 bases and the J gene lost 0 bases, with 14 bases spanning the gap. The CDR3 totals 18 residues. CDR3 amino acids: CAISESWAAGTNTGELFF. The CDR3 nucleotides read TGTGCCATCAGTGAGTCTTGGGCAGCCGGAACGAACACCGGGGAGCTGTTTTTT.

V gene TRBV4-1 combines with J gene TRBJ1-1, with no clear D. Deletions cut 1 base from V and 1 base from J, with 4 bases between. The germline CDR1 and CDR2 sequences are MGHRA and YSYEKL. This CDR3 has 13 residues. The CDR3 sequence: CASSQVKNTEAFF. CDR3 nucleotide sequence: TGCGCCAGCAGCCAAGTAAAGAACACTGAAGCTTTCTTT.

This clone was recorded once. CDR3 nucleotides: TGTGCCAGCAGGGGCCACGAGTTTGTCGAGCAGTACTTC. Its protein is CASRGHEFVEQYF. The V and J genes are TRBV6-1 and TRBJ2-7, with D hard to call. Germline CDR1 is MNHNS and CDR2 is SASEGT. Trimming cost V 6 bases and J 6 bases, with 15 bases left between them. This CDR3 region has 13 residues.

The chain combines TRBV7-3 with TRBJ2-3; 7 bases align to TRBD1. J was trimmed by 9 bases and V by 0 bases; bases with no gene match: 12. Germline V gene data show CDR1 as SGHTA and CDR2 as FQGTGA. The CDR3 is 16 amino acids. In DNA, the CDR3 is TGTGCCAGCAGCTTAACGGCACCGTTTGGCAGGGGGACGCAGTATTTT. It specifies CASSLTAPFGRGTQYF.

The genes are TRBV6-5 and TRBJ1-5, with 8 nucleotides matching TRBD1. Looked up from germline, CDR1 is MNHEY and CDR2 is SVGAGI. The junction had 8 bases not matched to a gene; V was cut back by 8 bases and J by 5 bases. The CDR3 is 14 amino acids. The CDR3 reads CASSVTGGDQPQHF. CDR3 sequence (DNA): TGTGCCAGCTCGGTCACAGGGGGAGATCAGCCCCAGCATTTT.

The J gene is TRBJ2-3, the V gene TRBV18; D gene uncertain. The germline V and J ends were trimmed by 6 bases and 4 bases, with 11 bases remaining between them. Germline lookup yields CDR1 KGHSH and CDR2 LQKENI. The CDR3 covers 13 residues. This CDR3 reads CASSPGSADTQYF. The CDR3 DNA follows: TGTGCCAGCTCCCCCGGGTCGGCAGATACGCAGTATTTT.

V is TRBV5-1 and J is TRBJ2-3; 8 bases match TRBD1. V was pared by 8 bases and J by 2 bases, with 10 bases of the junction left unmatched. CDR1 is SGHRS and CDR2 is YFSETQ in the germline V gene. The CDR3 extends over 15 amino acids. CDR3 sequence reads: CARPTGDGHTDTQYF. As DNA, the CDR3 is TGCGCCAGACCGACAGGGGACGGTCACACAGATACGCAGTATTTT.

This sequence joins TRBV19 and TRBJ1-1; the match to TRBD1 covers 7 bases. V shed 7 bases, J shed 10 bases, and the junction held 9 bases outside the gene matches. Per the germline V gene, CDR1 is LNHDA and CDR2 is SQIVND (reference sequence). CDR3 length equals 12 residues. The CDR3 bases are TGTGCCAGTATATCAGGGGGTTCAGGAGCTTTCTTT. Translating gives CASISGGSGAFF.

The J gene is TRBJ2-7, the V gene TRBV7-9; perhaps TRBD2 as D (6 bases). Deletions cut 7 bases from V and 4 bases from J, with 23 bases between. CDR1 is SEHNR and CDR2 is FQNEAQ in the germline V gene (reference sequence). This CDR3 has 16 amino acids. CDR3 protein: CASTRDSRGPSYEQYF. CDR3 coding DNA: TGTGCCAGCACCCGGGACTCTCGGGGACCTAGTTACGAGCAGTACTTC.

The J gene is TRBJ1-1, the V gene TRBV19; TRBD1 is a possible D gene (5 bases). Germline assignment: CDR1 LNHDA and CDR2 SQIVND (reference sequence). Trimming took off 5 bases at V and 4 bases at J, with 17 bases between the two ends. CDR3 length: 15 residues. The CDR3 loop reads CASSLLARVGTEAFF. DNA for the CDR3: TGTGCCAGTAGTTTGTTGGCCAGGGTAGGCACTGAAGCTTTCTTT.

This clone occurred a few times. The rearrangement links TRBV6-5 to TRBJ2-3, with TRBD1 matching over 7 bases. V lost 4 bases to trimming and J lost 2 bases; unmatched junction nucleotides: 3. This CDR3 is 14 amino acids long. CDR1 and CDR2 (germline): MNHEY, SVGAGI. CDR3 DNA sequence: TGTGCCAGCAGTTCGACAGGGCCCACAGATACGCAGTATTTT. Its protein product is CASSSTGPTDTQYF.

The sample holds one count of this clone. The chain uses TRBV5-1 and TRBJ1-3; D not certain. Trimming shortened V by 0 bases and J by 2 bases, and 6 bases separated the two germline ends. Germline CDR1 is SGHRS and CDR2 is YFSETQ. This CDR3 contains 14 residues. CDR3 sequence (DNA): TGCGCCAGCAGCTTGGAGGCGGCTGGAAACACCATATATTTT. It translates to CASSLEAAGNTIYF.

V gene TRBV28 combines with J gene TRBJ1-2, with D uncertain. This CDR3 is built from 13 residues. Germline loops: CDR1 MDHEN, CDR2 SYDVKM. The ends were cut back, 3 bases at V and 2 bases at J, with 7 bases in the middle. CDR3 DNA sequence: TGTGCCAGCAGTTTTGGTCGGAACTATGGCTACACCTTC. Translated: CASSFGRNYGYTF.

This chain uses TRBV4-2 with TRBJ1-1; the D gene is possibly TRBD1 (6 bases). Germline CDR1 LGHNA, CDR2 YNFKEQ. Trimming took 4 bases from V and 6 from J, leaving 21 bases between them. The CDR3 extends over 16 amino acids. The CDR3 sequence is CASSPQIGGGASEAFF. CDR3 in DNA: TGTGCCAGCAGCCCCCAAATCGGCGGGGGGGCGTCTGAAGCTTTCTTT.

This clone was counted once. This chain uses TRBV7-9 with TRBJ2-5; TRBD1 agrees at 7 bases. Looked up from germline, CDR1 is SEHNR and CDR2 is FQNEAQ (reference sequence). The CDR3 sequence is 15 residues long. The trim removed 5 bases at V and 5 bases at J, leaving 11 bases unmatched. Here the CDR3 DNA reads TGTGCCAGCAGCGCCCAGACAGGGTTTAGGGAGACCCAGTACTTC. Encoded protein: CASSAQTGFRETQYF.

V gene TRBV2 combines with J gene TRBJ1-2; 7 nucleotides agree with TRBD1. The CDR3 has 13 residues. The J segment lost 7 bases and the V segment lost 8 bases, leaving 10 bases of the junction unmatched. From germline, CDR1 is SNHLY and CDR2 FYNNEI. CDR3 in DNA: TGTGCCAGCCCGGGACAGCCCTCTGGTGGCTACACCTTC. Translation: CASPGQPSGGYTF.